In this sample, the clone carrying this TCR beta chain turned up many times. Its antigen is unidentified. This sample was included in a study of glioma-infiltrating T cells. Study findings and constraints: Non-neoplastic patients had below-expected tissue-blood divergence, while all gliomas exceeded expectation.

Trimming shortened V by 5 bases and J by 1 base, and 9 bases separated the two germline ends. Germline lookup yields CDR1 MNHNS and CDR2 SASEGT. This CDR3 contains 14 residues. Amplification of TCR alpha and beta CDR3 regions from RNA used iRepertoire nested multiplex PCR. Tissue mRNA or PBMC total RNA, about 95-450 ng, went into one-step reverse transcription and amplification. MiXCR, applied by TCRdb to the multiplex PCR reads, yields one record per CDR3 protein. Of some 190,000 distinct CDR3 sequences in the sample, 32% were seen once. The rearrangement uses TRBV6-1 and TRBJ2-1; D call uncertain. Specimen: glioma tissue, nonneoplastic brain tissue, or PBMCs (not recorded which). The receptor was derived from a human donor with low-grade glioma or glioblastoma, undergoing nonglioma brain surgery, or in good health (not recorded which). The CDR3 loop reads CASSPDPSYNEQFF. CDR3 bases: TGTGCCAGCAGTCCCGATCCATCCTACAATGAGCAGTTCTTC.